The 23 T cell receptor beta chains listed next were all sequenced from one sample in a study of T cell responses to AZD1222 COVID-19 vaccine (TCRdb year 2021). The intended sense of this specimen's time point label: about 28 days (+/-7) after the second vaccine dose. Library generation was performed with the immunoSEQ multiplex PCR assay. TCRdb limited this immuneACCESS table to in-frame rearrangements with V and J called. A share of clones is missing; checked studies link under half to unresolved V genes, and the rest is unexplained. The sample includes about 69,000 clones, with approximately 80% observed a single time. The leading ten clones occupy more than 13% of the sample. Sequenced here: peripheral blood, sampled 28 days after the second AZD1222 dose. These receptors all come from an adult who received the AZD1222 COVID-19 vaccine.

The gene calls are TRBV11-2 and TRBJ2-5; D ambiguous. Trimming left V 5 bases short and J 7 bases short, with 14 bases between. The CDR3 runs to 13 residues. CDR1 SGHAT and CDR2 FQNNGV come from the germline V gene. CDR3 amino acids: CASSPDGRRTQYF. CDR3 nucleotide sequence: TGTGCCAGCAGCCCAGACGGGCGGAGGACCCAGTACTTC.

The gene calls are TRBV7-8 and TRBJ2-2; no firm D call. Germline lookup yields CDR1 SGHVS and CDR2 FQNEAQ. V was trimmed by 5 bases and J by 2 bases, leaving 12 bases between them. There are 15 residues in the CDR3. The CDR3 sequence: CASSPVIFNTGELFF. CDR3 sequence (DNA): TGTGCCAGCAGCCCCGTGATTTTTAACACCGGGGAGCTGTTTTTT.

This chain uses TRBV7-8 with TRBJ1-1; D perhaps matches TRBD1 (5 bases). CDR3 length: 15 amino acids. V was clipped by 10 bases and J by 6 bases, with 24 bases between them. Germline values: CDR1 SGHVS, CDR2 FQNEAQ. The CDR3 DNA follows: TGTGCCACCATAACCTTGCGGGGCCCAAGGGCTGAAGCTTTCTTT. It encodes CATITLRGPRAEAFF.

V is TRBV24-1 and J is TRBJ2-3, with 14 bases identical to TRBD2. V shed 4 bases, J shed 4 bases, and the junction held 3 bases outside the gene matches. The CDR3 has 16 amino acids. Germline V gene lookup returns CDR1 KGHDR and CDR2 SFDVKD. The CDR3 bases are TGTGCCACCAGTGACCGACTAGCGGGGGGGCCAGATACGCAGTATTTT. Amino acid sequence: CATSDRLAGGPDTQYF.

V usage is TRBV6-5 and J usage is TRBJ1-2; 7 bases agree with TRBD1. CDR1 is MNHEY and CDR2 is SVGAGI in the germline V gene. Trimming cost V 2 bases and J 0 bases; bases outside gene matches: 3. The CDR3 consists of 15 residues. Here the CDR3 DNA reads TGTGCCAGCAGTTACGCCGGGACAGCTAACTATGGCTACACCTTC. Encoded protein: CASSYAGTANYGYTF.

The rearrangement links TRBV7-3 to TRBJ2-1; TRBD1 agrees at 8 bases. Germline CDR1 is SGHTA and CDR2 is FQGTGA. The CDR3 loop spans 16 amino acids. V shed 5 bases, J shed 2 bases, and the junction held 8 bases outside the gene matches. CDR3 sequence: CASSPQGAGTYNEQFF. CDR3 coding DNA: TGTGCCAGCAGCCCCCAGGGGGCAGGGACCTACAATGAGCAGTTCTTC.

This clone was detected only a few times. The chain combines TRBV7-5 with TRBJ1-5. TRBV7-5 is described as a pseudogene. The length of the CDR3 is 9 residues. The CDR3 DNA follows: TGTGCGACGGGCCAGCCCCAGCATTTT. This translates into CATGQPQHF.

The chain links TRBV9 to TRBJ2-2; 10 nucleotides align to TRBD2. With V trimmed by 3 bases and J by 5 bases, 4 bases remained unmatched. In germline, CDR1 is SGDLS, CDR2 YYNGEE. CDR3 length: 15 amino acids. The DNA of the CDR3 is TGTGCCAGCAGCGGTAGCGGGGGGAATACCGGGGAGCTGTTTTTT. Residues: CASSGSGGNTGELFF.

The CDR3 coding sequence is TGTGCCAGCAGCGGACCCAAACTCCCGGGACAGCTGTATGGCTACACCTTC. It encodes CASSGPKLPGQLYGYTF. J is TRBJ1-2 and V is TRBV6-2 or TRBV6-3, with TRBD1 matching 7 bases. Germline loops: CDR1 MNHEY, CDR2 SVGEGT. J lost 5 bases, V lost 6 bases, and 18 bases had no gene match. This CDR3 has 17 residues.

Ten or more counts support this clone. V and J are TRBV3-1 (or the pseudogene TRBV3-2) and TRBJ1-2; 8 nucleotides line up with TRBD1. CDR3 length: 15 amino acids. Germline CDR1 LGHDT, CDR2 YNNKEL (reference sequence). J lost 3 bases, V lost 1 base, and 4 bases had no gene match. CDR3 loop: CASSQAGGMDYGYTF. DNA for the CDR3: TGTGCCAGCAGCCAAGCAGGGGGCATGGACTATGGCTACACCTTC.

The V and J genes are TRBV11-2 and TRBJ1-3; no definite D call. CDR1 and CDR2 (germline): SGHAT, FQNNGV. V lost 0 bases and J 0 bases, leaving 6 bases between the germline ends. The CDR3 covers 15 residues. The CDR3 coding sequence is TGTGCCAGCAGCTTAGAGTGGGACTCTGGAAACACCATATATTTT. Translation: CASSLEWDSGNTIYF.

This rearrangement joins TRBV6-1 to TRBJ2-7; D not resolved. The V gene's germline CDR1 is MNHNS and CDR2 SASEGT. The CDR3 spans 14 residues. Deletions cut 3 bases from V and 3 bases from J, with 12 bases between. CDR3 residues: CASSERTTFYEQYF. DNA of the CDR3: TGTGCCAGCAGTGAGCGCACTACCTTCTACGAGCAGTACTTC.

This clone showed up just a few times. The V and J genes are TRBV27 and TRBJ2-1; 10 nucleotides agree with TRBD2. V gave up 1 base and J gave up 5 bases; unmatched junction bases: 8. The CDR3 sequence is 17 residues long. The germline CDR1 and CDR2 sequences are MNHEY and SMNVEV (reference sequence). The CDR3 reads CASSLWHPSGGHNEQFF. CDR3 nucleotide sequence: TGTGCCAGCAGTTTATGGCACCCTAGCGGGGGACACAATGAGCAGTTCTTC.

To note about this clone: One end of the junction varies from germline; a read error may be responsible. The chain couples TRBV15 to TRBJ2-6; D perhaps matches TRBD1 (6 bases). Germline CDR1 and CDR2: LNHNV and YYDKDF (reference sequence). The CDR3 spans 15 residues. CDR3 DNA sequence: TGTGCCACCACCAGAGGACAGTCTGGGGCCAACGTCCTGACTTTC. It specifies CATTRGQSGANVLTF.

The chain couples TRBV6-5 to TRBJ2-3, with TRBD1 as a possible D gene (6 bases). CDR3 length: 15 amino acids. Trimming removed 2 bases at V and 2 bases at J, with 11 bases between. CDR1 is MNHEY and CDR2 is SVGAGI in the germline V gene. The CDR3 region is CASSYGGSNTDTQYF. For the CDR3, the DNA is TGTGCCAGCAGTTACGGGGGCAGCAACACAGATACGCAGTATTTT.

The chain couples TRBV27 to TRBJ2-5; tentatively, D is TRBD2 (5 bases). The V gene's germline CDR1 is MNHEY and CDR2 SMNVEV (reference sequence). V dropped 5 bases and J dropped 5 bases, with 18 bases sitting between them. CDR3 length equals 15 residues. The CDR3 is CASSPRPGYVETQYF. For the CDR3, the DNA is TGTGCCAGCAGTCCACGCCCGGGGTACGTCGAGACCCAGTACTTC.

CDR3 nucleotide sequence: TGTGCCAGCAGTTATAGAGGGGACGTCTCTGGAAACACCATATATTTT. It yields the protein CASSYRGDVSGNTIYF. V usage is TRBV6-5 and J usage is TRBJ1-3; D perhaps matches TRBD1 (5 bases). V dropped 3 bases and J dropped 0 bases, with 12 bases sitting between them. Per germline, CDR1 MNHEY and CDR2 SVGAGI. The CDR3 sequence is 16 residues long.

J is TRBJ2-2 and V is TRBV6-5; D ambiguous. Per germline, CDR1 MNHEY and CDR2 SVGAGI. CDR3 length: 13 amino acids. The V and J ends lost 9 bases and 1 base respectively, with 9 bases between them. This CDR3 is CASRKENTGELFF. CDR3 nucleotide sequence: TGTGCCAGTAGAAAAGAGAACACCGGGGAGCTGTTTTTT.

This sequence joins TRBV19 and TRBJ2-2, with TRBD1 as a possible D gene (5 bases). This CDR3 contains 14 residues. Germline CDR1 is LNHDA and CDR2 is SQIVND (reference sequence). Trimming stripped 7 bases from V and 6 bases from J, with 15 bases between. CDR3 nucleotide sequence: TGTGCCAGTAATGGGCAGGGCGAATCCGGGGAGCTGTTTTTT. It translates to CASNGQGESGELFF.

The V and J genes are TRBV2 and TRBJ2-1; 7 nucleotides agree with TRBD2. Germline CDR1 reads SNHLY; CDR2 reads FYNNEI. Trimming removed 6 bases from V and 3 bases from J; junction bases left unmatched: 8. The CDR3 has 15 amino acids. CDR3 in amino acids: CASRASAGDYNEQFF. Here the CDR3 DNA reads TGTGCCAGCAGAGCCTCGGCGGGGGACTACAATGAGCAGTTCTTC. Filled out from reference TRBV2 and TRBJ2-1, the complete variable domain reads EPEVTQTPSHQVTQMGQEVILRCVPISNHLYFYWYRQILGQKVEFLVSFYNNEISEKSEIFDDQFSVERPDGSNFTLKIRSTKLEDSAMYFCASRASAGDYNEQFFGPGTRLTVL.

In its sample, this clone was seen a few times. The chain uses TRBV12-3 or TRBV12-4 and TRBJ1-2, with D possibly matching TRBD1 (5 bases). The CDR3 is 13 residues long. Deletions cut 7 bases from V and 4 bases from J, with 13 bases between. DNA of the CDR3: TGTGCCAGCAATGAGGGGCGGCCCTATGGCTACACCTTC. This encodes CASNEGRPYGYTF.

The chain is built from TRBV27 and TRBJ1-5; D gene ambiguous. V lost 3 bases and J 6 bases, leaving 12 bases between the germline ends. CDR1 and CDR2 from the germline V gene are MNHEY and SMNVEV (reference sequence). The CDR3 spans 14 residues. CDR3: CASSLGQRGQPQHF. The CDR3 DNA reads as TGTGCCAGCAGTTTGGGTCAGCGAGGTCAGCCCCAGCATTTT.

CDR3 bases: TGTGCCAGCAGCTCAGTCTGGGATAATTCACCCCTCCACTTT. Translation gives CASSSVWDNSPLHF. The genes are TRBV3-1 (or the pseudogene TRBV3-2) and TRBJ1-6; no reliable D call. The CDR3 is made up of 14 amino acids. Germline values: CDR1 LGHDT, CDR2 YNNKEL (reference sequence). V was shortened by 5 bases and J by 5 bases, with 10 bases between the two germline ends.